Detailed here is one T cell receptor beta chain. V was cut by 2 bases and J by 8 bases, with 19 bases left in between. The CDR3 has 16 amino acids. Looked up from germline, CDR1 is MDHEN and CDR2 is SYDVKM. This sample was taken from a study of control samples from healthy donors and cancer patients. Only in-frame clones appear in the TCRdb table, and some are missing; sequencing was by immunoSEQ multiplex PCR. The sample holds 130,000 to 150,000 clones, around 94% seen once. The receptor was isolated from a man aged 55 to 70 with colorectal cancer. This chain links TRBV28 with TRBJ2-1; D possibly corresponds to TRBD1 (5 bases). The material sequenced was PBMCs. As DNA, the CDR3 is TGTGCCAGCAGTTTACCGAGCGAGGTAGGGGCATATGAGCAGTTCTTC. This encodes CASSLPSEVGAYEQFF.